Listed here are 27 T cell receptor beta chains from one sample, sequenced in a study of T cell responses to AZD1222 COVID-19 vaccine. Assay: immunoSEQ multiplex PCR; the TCRdb copy retains only in-frame clones and omits some. The profile shows about 180,000 clones, roughly 92% of them singletons. This sample comprised peripheral blood, obtained 28 days after the second AZD1222 dose. The receptors derive from an adult who received the AZD1222 COVID-19 vaccine.

This clone has more than one count but fewer than ten. The chain joins TRBV5-1 to TRBJ2-6; D gene ambiguous. Between the trimmed V and J ends, which lost 4 bases and 4 bases, there was a span of 9 bases. Germline assignment: CDR1 SGHRS and CDR2 YFSETQ. The length of the CDR3 is 14 residues. CDR3 sequence: CASSPETGANVLTF. The CDR3 coding sequence is TGCGCCAGCAGCCCGGAAACGGGGGCCAACGTCCTGACTTTC.

This clone occurred once. V gene TRBV9 combines with J gene TRBJ2-3; 9 bases fit TRBD2. The V segment lost 0 bases and the J segment 5 bases; nucleotides outside the gene matches: 1. In germline, CDR1 is SGDLS, CDR2 YYNGEE. The CDR3 contains 14 residues. CDR3 coding DNA: TGTGCCAGCAGCGTAGTACTAGCGGGAGATACGCAGTATTTT. As protein: CASSVVLAGDTQYF.

This clone was seen a single time. This chain connects TRBV29-1 to TRBJ1-2; TRBD1 agrees at 7 bases. The CDR3 totals 16 residues. Germline V gene lookup returns CDR1 SQVTM and CDR2 ANQGSEA. Trimming removed 0 bases from V and 7 bases from J; junction bases left unmatched: 14. CDR3 sequence reads: CSVEDLPQGGRGGYTF. The CDR3 coding sequence is TGCAGCGTTGAAGATTTACCTCAGGGGGGACGAGGTGGCTACACCTTC.

The genes are TRBV6-6 and TRBJ1-1; D ambiguous. CDR1 MNHNY and CDR2 SVGAGI come from the germline V gene (reference sequence). The CDR3 length is 13 residues. Trimming removed 7 bases at V and 0 bases at J, with 9 bases between. The CDR3 reads CASIKGMNTEAFF. CDR3 DNA sequence: TGTGCCAGCATAAAGGGAATGAACACTGAAGCTTTCTTT.

The chain employs TRBV28 and TRBJ2-1; 12 nucleotides align to TRBD2. Trimming removed 4 bases from V and 4 bases from J; junction bases left unmatched: 5. This CDR3 has 16 residues. Germline V lookup: CDR1 MDHEN, CDR2 SYDVKM. This CDR3 is CASSSPTSGGYNEQFF. CDR3 DNA: TGTGCCAGCAGTTCCCCGACTAGCGGGGGATACAATGAGCAGTTCTTC.

The chain uses TRBV12-5 and TRBJ1-1; no reliable D call. The V end lost 7 bases, the J end lost 1 base, and 13 bases lay between the germline ends. CDR3 length: 14 residues. CDR1 is LGHNT and CDR2 is FRNRAP in the germline V gene. CDR3 residues: CASAWRQPNTEAFF. The CDR3 nucleotides are TGTGCTAGTGCCTGGAGGCAACCGAACACTGAAGCTTTCTTT.

This clone was detected a few times. This rearrangement joins TRBV6-2 or TRBV6-3 to TRBJ1-1; D uncertain. The CDR3 loop spans 11 amino acids. Trimming stripped 4 bases from V and 10 bases from J, with 10 bases between. Germline V lookup: CDR1 MNHEY, CDR2 SVGEGT. CDR3 protein: CASSSRVRAFF. The CDR3 region has the DNA TGTGCCAGCAGTTCAAGAGTGAGAGCTTTCTTT.

V usage is TRBV29-1 and J usage is TRBJ2-7; TRBD2 might be the D (6 bases). Germline values: CDR1 SQVTM, CDR2 ANQGSEA. V lost 4 bases, J lost 0 bases, and 28 bases lay in between. The CDR3 is made up of 19 amino acids. The CDR3 DNA follows: TGCAGCGTTGTTCGGGAGTCCGGGGCCTGGACTGGGATCTCCTACGAGCAGTACTTC. This gives the protein CSVVRESGAWTGISYEQYF.

CDR3 region: CASSIEAGYSNQPQHF. DNA for the CDR3: TGTGCCAGTAGTATAGAGGCCGGGTATAGCAATCAGCCCCAGCATTTT. The V call is TRBV19, the J call TRBJ1-5; D is ambiguous. The germline V gene encodes CDR1 LNHDA and CDR2 SQIVND (reference sequence). The CDR3 runs to 16 residues. V was pared by 0 bases and J by 0 bases, with 9 bases between.

This chain joins TRBV7-8 and TRBJ2-7, with unresolved D. The germline V gene encodes CDR1 SGHVS and CDR2 FQNEAQ. The CDR3 is made up of 14 amino acids. Trimming removed 5 bases from V and 2 bases from J, with 13 bases in between. DNA of the CDR3: TGTGCCAGCAGCCTAGTGGTGGGGACCTACGAGCAGTACTTC. Residues: CASSLVVGTYEQYF. The entire variable domain, with the rest obtained from reference TRBV7-8 and TRBJ2-7, is as follows: GAGVSQSPRYKVAKRGQDVALRCDPISGHVSLFWYQQALGQGPEFLTYFQNEAQLDKSGLPSDRFFAERPEGSVSTLKIQRTQQEDSAVYLCASSLVVGTYEQYFGPGTRLTVT.

The genes are TRBV11-3 and TRBJ1-6, with TRBD1 matching 7 bases. From germline, CDR1 is SGHNT and CDR2 YENEEA. After removal of 4 bases from V and 10 bases from J, the junction contained 4 bases not matched to a gene. The CDR3 is made up of 13 amino acids. The CDR3 DNA reads TGTGCCAGCAGCTCGACAGGGAGGTCACCCCTCCACTTT. Its protein product is CASSSTGRSPLHF. The full variable domain, rest sourced from reference TRBV11-3 and TRBJ1-6, is EAGVVQSPRYKIIEKKQPVAFWCNPISGHNTLYWYLQNLGQGPELLIRYENEEAVDDSQLPKDRFSAERLKGVDSTLKIQPAELGDSAVYLCASSSTGRSPLHFGNGTRLTVT.

The genes are TRBV28 and TRBJ1-2; no definite D call. Germline lookup yields CDR1 MDHEN and CDR2 SYDVKM. This CDR3 has 13 amino acids. Trimming removed 3 bases from V and 8 bases from J, with 13 bases in between. The CDR3 DNA follows: TGTGCCAGCAGTTTTCGCCAGTTGGGCGGCTACACCTTC. Its translation is CASSFRQLGGYTF.

V is TRBV25-1 and J is TRBJ2-3, with TRBD1 as a possible D gene (6 bases). Germline-derived CDR1 and CDR2 are MGHDK and SYGVNS. This CDR3 comprises 15 residues. The V gene lost 5 bases and the J gene lost 2 bases, with 14 bases spanning the gap. CDR3 nucleotides: TGTGCCAGCAGTCTGACAGGTACAAACACAGATACGCAGTATTTT. Its protein product is CASSLTGTNTDTQYF.

This clone was seen once. The CDR3 DNA is TGTGCCAGCAGTGCCTCGACAGGGGGCGAACAGCCCCAGCATTTT. Translating it yields CASSASTGGEQPQHF. The chain combines TRBV28 with TRBJ1-5; 10 positions match TRBD1. CDR1 MDHEN and CDR2 SYDVKM come from the germline V gene. The J segment lost 7 bases and the V segment lost 5 bases, leaving 8 bases of the junction unmatched. The CDR3 has 15 amino acids.

V and J are TRBV27 and TRBJ1-2; 9 nucleotides match TRBD1. J was trimmed by 0 bases and V by 2 bases; bases with no gene match: 7. The CDR3 is made up of 17 amino acids. The germline V gene has CDR1 MNHEY and CDR2 SMNVEV (reference sequence). The DNA of the CDR3 is TGTGCCAGCAGTTTAATGCCGGGACAGGGCTCTAACTATGGCTACACCTTC. Its translation: CASSLMPGQGSNYGYTF.

This rearrangement joins TRBV7-2 to TRBJ2-3; D not certain. V lost 2 bases, J lost 2 bases, and 8 bases lay in between. The CDR3 is made up of 14 amino acids. Germline CDR1 and CDR2: SGHTA and FQGNSA. CDR3 nucleotide sequence: TGTGCCAGCAGCTTAAAGGTTGCCACAGATACGCAGTATTTT. It yields the protein CASSLKVATDTQYF. Combining the CDR3 with reference TRBV7-2 and TRBJ2-3 gives the whole variable domain GAGVSQSPSNKVTEKGKDVELRCDPISGHTALYWYRQSLGQGLEFLIYFQGNSAPDKSGLPSDRFSAERTGGSVSTLTIQRTQQEDSAVYLCASSLKVATDTQYFGPGTRLTVL.

The chain is built from TRBV5-1 and TRBJ2-1; D possibly corresponds to TRBD2 (7 bases). The CDR3 runs to 15 residues. V lost 5 bases and J 2 bases, leaving 14 bases between the germline ends. The germline CDR1 and CDR2 sequences are SGHRS and YFSETQ. The CDR3 spells CASREAGHPYNEQFF. The CDR3 DNA reads as TGCGCCAGCAGGGAAGCGGGACACCCCTACAATGAGCAGTTCTTC.

The chain uses TRBV7-7 and TRBJ2-5; D may be TRBD1 or TRBD2 (5 bases each). Germline assignment: CDR1 SSHAT and CDR2 FNYEAQ (reference sequence). V lost 1 base and J lost 6, with 15 bases in between. CDR3 size: 15 residues. CDR3 in amino acids: CASSLDFGREKTQYF. The CDR3 DNA is TGTGCCAGCAGCTTAGATTTTGGCAGGGAGAAGACCCAGTACTTC.

This clone was observed many times. CDR3 sequence: CASSYYRGAGNTIYF. The CDR3 coding sequence is TGTGCCAGCAGCTACTACAGGGGGGCTGGAAACACCATATATTTT. The chain carries TRBV5-6 and TRBJ1-3; TRBD1 aligns across 8 bases. Losses at the gene ends were 3 bases for V and 2 bases for J; bases not matched to a gene: 4. The CDR3 runs 15 residues. Looked up from germline, CDR1 is SGHDT and CDR2 is YYEEEE. Using reference TRBV5-6 and TRBJ1-3 for the parts outside the CDR3, the full variable domain is DAGVTQSPTHLIKTRGQQVTLRCSPKSGHDTVSWYQQALGQGPQFIFQYYEEEERQRGNFPDRFSGHQFPNYSSELNVNALLLGDSALYLCASSYYRGAGNTIYFGEGSWLTVV.

This rearrangement joins TRBV7-2 to TRBJ1-1; 7 bases agree with TRBD1. The CDR3 has 15 amino acids. Looked up from germline, CDR1 is SGHTA and CDR2 is FQGNSA. V dropped 7 bases and J dropped 1; count of bases not matched to a gene: 9. The CDR3 loop is CASTPRGAGNTEAFF. The CDR3 DNA reads as TGTGCCAGCACCCCCAGGGGGGCGGGGAACACTGAAGCTTTCTTT.

The chain recombines TRBV6-5 with TRBJ2-1; no clear D. This CDR3 has 13 residues. Between the trimmed V and J ends, which lost 6 bases and 0 bases, there was a span of 6 bases. Germline V gene lookup returns CDR1 MNHEY and CDR2 SVGAGI. CDR3: CASRGLSYNEQFF. DNA of the CDR3: TGTGCCAGCAGGGGCCTCTCCTACAATGAGCAGTTCTTC.

The chain joins TRBV3-1 (or the pseudogene TRBV3-2) to TRBJ1-4, with 8 bases identical to TRBD1. The CDR3 sequence is 15 residues long. V shed 4 bases and J 8 bases; nucleotides not matched to a gene: 9. Germline assignment: CDR1 LGHDT and CDR2 YNNKEL (reference sequence). CDR3 protein: CASSPRTGRAEKLFF. Written as DNA, the CDR3 is TGTGCCAGCAGCCCCCGGACAGGGAGGGCGGAAAAACTGTTTTTT.

The rearrangement links TRBV30 to TRBJ2-5, with unresolved D. V was cut by 0 bases and J by 9 bases, with 8 bases left in between. The CDR3 is 11 amino acids. From germline, CDR1 is GTSNPN and CDR2 SVGIG (reference sequence). CDR3 nucleotide sequence: TGTGCCTGGAGTGTCGGGCAGGCCCAGTACTTC. Protein sequence: CAWSVGQAQYF.

The chain links TRBV7-2 to TRBJ1-5; no reliable D call. V was cut by 1 base and J by 5 bases, with 9 bases left in between. The CDR3 spans 14 residues. Germline CDR1 reads SGHTA; CDR2 reads FQGNSA. CDR3 loop: CASSLVTEYQPQHF. CDR3 sequence (DNA): TGTGCCAGCAGCTTAGTGACGGAATATCAGCCCCAGCATTTT. Variable domain in full (rest from reference TRBV7-2 and TRBJ1-5): GAGVSQSPSNKVTEKGKDVELRCDPISGHTALYWYRQSLGQGLEFLIYFQGNSAPDKSGLPSDRFSAERTGGSVSTLTIQRTQQEDSAVYLCASSLVTEYQPQHFGDGTRLSIL.

The chain combines TRBV5-1 with TRBJ2-3, with a tentative D call TRBD1 (7 bases). The CDR3 runs to 16 residues. Germline values: CDR1 SGHRS, CDR2 YFSETQ. V gave up 6 bases and J gave up 2 bases, with 19 bases separating them. CDR3 DNA sequence: TGCGCCAGCACCCAGGGGGGACAAGGTCCCACAGATACGCAGTATTTT. Translation gives CASTQGGQGPTDTQYF. Drawing the rest from reference TRBV5-1 and TRBJ2-3, the complete variable domain is KAGVTQTPRYLIKTRGQQVTLSCSPISGHRSVSWYQQTPGQGLQFLFEYFSETQRNKGNFPGRFSGRQFSNSRSEMNVSTLELGDSALYLCASTQGGQGPTDTQYFGPGTRLTVL.

This chain connects TRBV9 to TRBJ2-7; no clear D. The CDR3 runs to 12 residues. V was shortened by 2 bases and J by 7 bases, with 10 bases between the two germline ends. Germline values: CDR1 SGDLS, CDR2 YYNGEE. CDR3 sequence: CASSVDQREQYF. CDR3 DNA sequence: TGTGCCAGCAGCGTTGACCAACGGGAGCAGTACTTC.

The gene calls are TRBV7-9 and TRBJ2-6; 10 bases line up with TRBD1. Germline lookup yields CDR1 SEHNR and CDR2 FQNEAQ (reference sequence). The CDR3 runs 19 residues. V shed 5 bases, J shed 4 bases, and the junction held 14 bases outside the gene matches. CDR3 DNA: TGTGCCAGCAGCCCCAAAAGTGGACAGGGGGTACGCGGGGCCAACGTCCTGACTTTC. Amino acid sequence: CASSPKSGQGVRGANVLTF. The whole variable domain, filled in from reference TRBV7-9 and TRBJ2-6, reads DTGVSQNPRHKITKRGQNVTFRCDPISEHNRLYWYRQTLGQGPEFLTYFQNEAQLEKSRLLSDRFSAERPKGSFSTLEIQRTEQGDSAMYLCASSPKSGQGVRGANVLTFGAGSRLTVL.